This T cell receptor (beta chain) was retrieved from a study of Graves' ophthalmopathy and Graves' hyperthyroidism. The ends were cut back, 2 bases at V and 2 bases at J, with 7 bases in the middle. Looked up from germline, CDR1 is GTSNPN and CDR2 is SVGIG (reference sequence). This CDR3 region has 13 residues. CAS ≥3, NOSPECS ≥4, moderate-to-severe activity and duration under 3 months marked donors with ophthalmopathy. Amplification of TCR beta CDR3 regions used RNA transcripts. HTBI primers served in a first-round RT-PCR, which a second-round multiplex PCR followed. TCRdb analysed the multiplex PCR reads with MiXCR anew, one entry per CDR3 protein. The table includes about 480,000 distinct CDR3 sequences, about an eighth detected once.

The clonotype comes from a woman in her 30s with Graves' ophthalmopathy. Material: blood. J is TRBJ1-5 and V is TRBV30; D is perhaps TRBD1 (6 bases). The CDR3 nucleotides are TGTGCCTGGAGTCGGACAGGCAATCAGCCCCAGCATTTT. Its protein is CAWSRTGNQPQHF.